These 23 T cell receptor beta chains came from one sample sequenced in a study of tumor-infiltrating lymphocytes in localized non-small cell lung cancer. The repertoire was sequenced with immunoSEQ multiplex PCR; TCRdb's copy has only in-frame clones and lacks some. The sample includes just over 14,000 clones, about four fifths of them seen just once. The specimen was lung tumor tissue. These receptors were collected from a human donor with non-small cell lung cancer.

The chain combines TRBV29-1 with TRBJ1-1, with D uncertain. CDR3 size: 13 residues. In germline, CDR1 is SQVTM, CDR2 ANQGSEA. The V end lost 7 bases, the J end lost 7 bases, and 19 bases lay between the germline ends. This CDR3 reads CSAGLRATGEAFF. The CDR3 coding sequence is TGCAGCGCCGGACTTAGGGCCACGGGTGAAGCTTTCTTT.

In this sample, this clone is medium-sized. The V call is TRBV11-3, the J call TRBJ1-5, with D unresolved. Between the trimmed V and J ends, which lost 3 bases and 4 bases, there was a span of 10 bases. Germline CDR1 and CDR2: SGHNT and YENEEA. This CDR3 is 14 amino acids long. CDR3 sequence: CASSFTPWNQPQHF. The CDR3 DNA sequence: TGTGCCAGCAGCTTTACGCCATGGAATCAGCCCCAGCATTTT.

The chain carries TRBV18 and TRBJ1-6, with no clear D. Germline values: CDR1 KGHSH, CDR2 LQKENI. This CDR3 spans 13 amino acids. V lost 4 bases to trimming and J lost 9 bases, with 10 bases between them. The CDR3 DNA reads as TGTGCCAGCTCACTAACCGAGGGTTCACCCCTCCACTTT. This codes for CASSLTEGSPLHF.

The V gene is TRBV5-1, the J gene TRBJ1-4, with no clear D. Per the germline V gene, CDR1 is SGHRS and CDR2 is YFSETQ. V was pared by 2 bases and J by 6 bases, with 11 bases between. This CDR3 is 14 amino acids long. The CDR3: CASSFKGGDEKLFF. The CDR3 nucleotides are TGCGCCAGCAGCTTTAAGGGCGGGGATGAAAAACTGTTTTTT.

This clone was observed once. V usage is TRBV7-2 and J usage is TRBJ2-7, with TRBD2 matching 7 bases. V shed 8 bases and J 5 bases; nucleotides not matched to a gene: 3. The CDR3 is 11 amino acids. Germline lookup yields CDR1 SGHTA and CDR2 FQGNSA. The CDR3 region has the DNA TGTGCCAGCGGGAGGGCTAACGAGCAGTACTTC. It yields the protein CASGRANEQYF. Full variable domain (missing parts from reference TRBV7-2 and TRBJ2-7): GAGVSQSPSNKVTEKGKDVELRCDPISGHTALYWYRQSLGQGLEFLIYFQGNSAPDKSGLPSDRFSAERTGGSVSTLTIQRTQQEDSAVYLCASGRANEQYFGPGTRLTVT.

The chain uses TRBV6-5 and TRBJ2-2; D not resolved. V lost 8 bases and J lost 2, with 9 bases in between. Germline CDR1 reads MNHEY; CDR2 reads SVGAGI. This CDR3 is built from 13 residues. The CDR3 sequence is CASGSQNTGELFF. As DNA, the CDR3 is TGTGCCAGCGGCAGCCAAAACACCGGGGAGCTGTTTTTT.

J is TRBJ2-4 and V is TRBV25-1; 11 bases agree with TRBD2. Trimming at V came to 2 bases and at J to 1 base, leaving 1 base not matched to a gene. This CDR3 region has 16 residues. Germline-derived CDR1 and CDR2 are MGHDK and SYGVNS. The CDR3 bases are TGTGCCAGCAGTGAAATAGCGGGAGGGGCCAAAAACATTCAGTACTTC. This gives the protein CASSEIAGGAKNIQYF.

Here the CDR3 reads CASSHTGGATDTQYF. In nucleotides, the CDR3 is TGTGCCAGCAGCCATACAGGGGGAGCCACAGATACGCAGTATTTT. The rearrangement links TRBV11-1 to TRBJ2-3; 8 nucleotides agree with TRBD1. V gave up 5 bases and J gave up 2 bases; unmatched junction bases: 6. Germline CDR1 reads SGHAT; CDR2 reads FQDESV (reference sequence). The CDR3 contains 15 residues.

This chain connects TRBV11-2 to TRBJ2-7; D is undetermined. Trimming removed 1 base from V and 2 bases from J, with 6 bases in between. Germline loops: CDR1 SGHAT, CDR2 FQNNGV. The CDR3 consists of 13 residues. CDR3 sequence reads: CASSLGTPYEQYF. The CDR3 bases are TGTGCCAGCAGCTTAGGGACCCCCTACGAGCAGTACTTC. The entire variable domain, with the rest obtained from reference TRBV11-2 and TRBJ2-7, is as follows: EAGVAQSPRYKIIEKRQSVAFWCNPISGHATLYWYQQILGQGPKLLIQFQNNGVVDDSQLPKDRFSAERLKGVDSTLKIQPAKLEDSAVYLCASSLGTPYEQYFGPGTRLTVT.

In this sample, this clone turned up a few times. The gene calls are TRBV19 and TRBJ1-4; 7 nucleotides match TRBD1. CDR1 is LNHDA and CDR2 is SQIVND in the germline V gene (reference sequence). This CDR3 comprises 17 residues. V gave up 1 base and J gave up 1 base; unmatched junction bases: 6. CDR3 region: CASSIGQGFGTNEKLFF. CDR3 in DNA: TGTGCCAGTAGTATAGGACAGGGATTTGGAACTAATGAAAAACTGTTTTTT.

This chain connects TRBV7-2 to TRBJ2-5; 7 positions match TRBD2. The trim removed 6 bases at V and 9 bases at J, leaving 7 bases unmatched. Looked up from germline, CDR1 is SGHTA and CDR2 is FQGNSA. The CDR3 has 12 residues. The CDR3 sequence: CASSRDYPPQYF. The CDR3 DNA reads TGTGCCAGCAGTCGGGACTATCCACCCCAGTACTTC. Full variable domain (missing parts from reference TRBV7-2 and TRBJ2-5): GAGVSQSPSNKVTEKGKDVELRCDPISGHTALYWYRQSLGQGLEFLIYFQGNSAPDKSGLPSDRFSAERTGGSVSTLTIQRTQQEDSAVYLCASSRDYPPQYFGPGTRLLVL.

The chain employs TRBV6-5 and TRBJ1-2; D unresolved. CDR3 length: 12 residues. Between the trimmed V and J ends, which lost 7 bases and 0 bases, there was a span of 6 bases. CDR1 MNHEY and CDR2 SVGAGI come from the germline V gene. CDR3 DNA sequence: TGTGCCAGCAAGGCAGCTAACTATGGCTACACCTTC. Residues: CASKAANYGYTF.

This chain uses TRBV4-1 with TRBJ2-7; 8 nucleotides align to TRBD2. J gave up 2 bases and V 3 bases, and 9 bases lay outside the gene matches. The V gene's germline CDR1 is MGHRA and CDR2 YSYEKL. The CDR3 loop spans 16 amino acids. DNA for the CDR3: TGCGCCAGCAGCCAGGCAACTAGCGGACCGGCCTACGAGCAGTACTTC. Translating gives CASSQATSGPAYEQYF.

The chain couples TRBV4-1 to TRBJ2-5, with TRBD2 as a possible D gene (7 bases). Germline CDR1 and CDR2: MGHRA and YSYEKL. This CDR3 is built from 15 residues. The ends were cut back, 4 bases at V and 4 bases at J, with 16 bases in the middle. CDR3 DNA: TGCGCCAGCAGCCGAGGAGGGGGGGATTCAGAGACCCAGTACTTC. Encoded protein: CASSRGGGDSETQYF.

The chain joins TRBV7-9 to TRBJ1-3; no clear D gene. Trimming took off 1 base at V and 0 bases at J, with 13 bases between the two ends. Germline assignment: CDR1 SEHNR and CDR2 FQNEAQ (reference sequence). CDR3 length equals 17 residues. The CDR3 is CASSLGQPSFSGNTIYF. The DNA of the CDR3 is TGTGCCAGCAGCTTAGGGCAGCCCAGCTTCTCTGGAAACACCATATATTTT. Full variable domain (remainder filled in from reference TRBV7-9 and TRBJ1-3): DTGVSQNPRHKITKRGQNVTFRCDPISEHNRLYWYRQTLGQGPEFLTYFQNEAQLEKSRLLSDRFSAERPKGSFSTLEIQRTEQGDSAMYLCASSLGQPSFSGNTIYFGEGSWLTVV.

This chain joins TRBV11-2 and TRBJ1-2; weak D call: TRBD1 (5 bases). The CDR3 consists of 13 residues. V was shortened by 5 bases and J by 6 bases, with 13 bases between the two germline ends. Per germline, CDR1 SGHAT and CDR2 FQNNGV. This CDR3 reads CASSRDGFNGYTF. CDR3 nucleotides: TGTGCCAGCAGCCGGGACGGATTTAATGGCTACACCTTC.

This clone was found a few times. The V and J genes are TRBV7-8 and TRBJ1-1; D is uncertain. Germline V lookup: CDR1 SGHVS, CDR2 FQNEAQ. The CDR3 spans 14 residues. Trimming cost V 1 base and J 7 bases, with 13 bases left between them. The CDR3 DNA sequence: TGTGCCAGCAGCTTAGACGGACTCAGAGGTGAAGCTTTCTTT. It is translated as CASSLDGLRGEAFF.

This clone has a handful of counts. The genes are TRBV4-1 and TRBJ2-3; D is unclear. CDR1 and CDR2 (germline): MGHRA, YSYEKL. V was cut by 3 bases and J by 5 bases, with 9 bases left in between. The CDR3 is 13 residues long. Here the CDR3 DNA reads TGCGCCAGCAGCCAGTACCAGGAAGATACGCAGTATTTT. It translates to CASSQYQEDTQYF.

The chain couples TRBV30 to TRBJ1-3; 7 nucleotides line up with TRBD1. Germline CDR1 is GTSNPN and CDR2 is SVGIG (reference sequence). J was trimmed by 3 bases and V by 1 base; bases with no gene match: 3. The CDR3 extends over 14 amino acids. The CDR3 loop reads CAWSASGGGNTIYF. Written as DNA, the CDR3 is TGTGCCTGGAGTGCGTCAGGGGGTGGAAACACCATATATTTT.

The V call is TRBV27, the J call TRBJ1-5, with TRBD1 identical over 9 bases. The CDR3 covers 14 residues. V dropped 5 bases and J dropped 7; count of bases not matched to a gene: 6. From germline, CDR1 is MNHEY and CDR2 SMNVEV (reference sequence). In DNA form, the CDR3 reads TGTGCCAGCAGTGGTACAGGGGGCAGGCAGCCCCAGCATTTT. Its translation: CASSGTGGRQPQHF.

This clone was found a few times. The chain employs TRBV18 and TRBJ1-1, with 7 bases matching TRBD1. The CDR3 sequence is 18 residues long. V was clipped by 3 bases and J by 0 bases; unmatched bases: 13. From germline, CDR1 is KGHSH and CDR2 LQKENI. The CDR3 region is CASSPYPGRGMVNTEAFF. The CDR3 DNA follows: TGTGCCAGCTCACCTTACCCCGGCAGGGGGATGGTGAACACTGAAGCTTTCTTT. Looking up the rest from reference TRBV18 and TRBJ1-1 gives the full variable domain: NAGVMQNPRHLVRRRGQEARLRCSPMKGHSHVYWYRQLPEEGLKFMVYLQKENIIDESGMPKERFSAEFPKEGPSILRIQQVVRGDSAAYFCASSPYPGRGMVNTEAFFGQGTRLTVV.

The chain links TRBV5-1 to TRBJ2-5, with TRBD1 identical over 10 bases. J lost 5 bases, V lost 4 bases, and 8 bases had no gene match. Germline CDR1 is SGHRS and CDR2 is YFSETQ. CDR3 length: 15 amino acids. CDR3: CASSPKTGGWETQYF. The CDR3 DNA reads TGCGCCAGCAGCCCAAAGACAGGGGGCTGGGAGACCCAGTACTTC. The entire variable domain, with the rest obtained from reference TRBV5-1 and TRBJ2-5, is as follows: KAGVTQTPRYLIKTRGQQVTLSCSPISGHRSVSWYQQTPGQGLQFLFEYFSETQRNKGNFPGRFSGRQFSNSRSEMNVSTLELGDSALYLCASSPKTGGWETQYFGPGTRLLVL.

The chain combines TRBV25-1 with TRBJ2-7; D is undetermined. This CDR3 spans 12 amino acids. The ends were cut back, 7 bases at V and 5 bases at J, with 12 bases in the middle. CDR1 MGHDK and CDR2 SYGVNS come from the germline V gene. CDR3 DNA: TGTGCCAGCACCCATAGGTTCAACGAGCAGTACTTC. Amino acids: CASTHRFNEQYF.